Each of the 21 T cell receptor beta chains below was sequenced from the same sample in a study of immune heterogeneity within non-small cell lung tumors (dated by TCRdb to the late 2010s). The TCR template was genomic DNA extracted from bulk tumor tissue, and roughly 590 ng of gDNA was amplified for each sample. During surgery, several biopsies were collected from each primary tumor and placed as far from one another as possible within the tumor mass. The study cohort was described as untreated, and patients were newly diagnosed NSCLC cases undergoing curative surgery. The sample was run on a HiSeq X Ten. The TCR beta CDR3 region was amplified with a multiplex PCR system, in which a first round of approximately 11 cycles was run using 32 V-gene forward and 13 J-gene reverse primers. TCRdb reworked the public reads: Q25 trimming with fastp, MiXCR clone assembly, productive beta chains retained. Each record represents a unique CDR3 protein, reported with the most common genes and DNA among its rows. The table for this sample lists 5,000 to 7,000 distinct CDR3 sequences; 20% to 25% of them were counted only once. Around 10% of the sample is taken by the ten largest.

Sample: lung tumor tissue. These receptors were obtained from an older woman with non-small cell lung cancer.

The chain recombines TRBV7-6 with TRBJ1-3; D perhaps matches TRBD1 (5 bases). V was shortened by 0 bases and J by 0 bases, with 21 bases between the two germline ends. Germline V gives CDR1 SGHVS, CDR2 FNYEAQ. The CDR3 sequence is 20 residues long. The CDR3 DNA sequence: TGTGCCAGCAGCTTAGCGGCGGGCTTTGCGGGACTGGACTCTGGAAACACCATATATTTT. Residues: CASSLAAGFAGLDSGNTIYF.

This clonotype appeared many times. The rearrangement uses TRBV11-3 and TRBJ2-1; no clear D. V lost 6 bases and J lost 0, with 15 bases in between. The CDR3 runs 16 residues. In germline, CDR1 is SGHNT, CDR2 YENEEA. The CDR3 DNA is TGTGCCAGCAGTCCCGACCCACAGAGCTCCTACAATGAGCAGTTCTTC. Its translation is CASSPDPQSSYNEQFF.

V gene TRBV10-3 combines with J gene TRBJ2-5; 10 positions agree with TRBD1. The CDR3 spans 12 residues. Trimming removed 10 bases from V and 5 bases from J; junction bases left unmatched: 4. Germline CDR1 and CDR2: ENHRY and SYGVKD. The CDR3 protein is CANSGQGETQYF. CDR3 nucleotide sequence: TGTGCCAACTCGGGACAGGGGGAGACCCAGTACTTC.

This clonotype is medium-sized (0.01 to 0.1%) in the sample. The CDR3 reads CASSLREQFF. The CDR3 DNA sequence: TGTGCCAGCAGTTTGCGGGAGCAGTTCTTC. The rearrangement links TRBV28 to TRBJ2-1; the D is unclear. CDR1 and CDR2 (germline): MDHEN, SYDVKM. CDR3 size: 10 residues. V gave up 3 bases and J gave up 10 bases, with 4 bases separating them.

This clonotype was seen once. The chain has TRBV28 and TRBJ1-5; 8 bases line up with TRBD1. CDR3 length: 15 residues. Looked up from germline, CDR1 is MDHEN and CDR2 is SYDVKM. V shed 3 bases, J shed 5 bases, and the junction held 6 bases outside the gene matches. The DNA for the CDR3 is TGTGCCAGCAGTTTCTACGGACAGGGCCATCAGCCCCAGCATTTT. As protein: CASSFYGQGHQPQHF.

This clonotype is categorized as medium-sized (0.01 to 0.1%). The genes are TRBV27 and TRBJ2-1; 8 positions agree with TRBD1. Losses at the gene ends were 7 bases for V and 6 bases for J; bases not matched to a gene: 11. Germline assignment: CDR1 MNHEY and CDR2 SMNVEV (reference sequence). This CDR3 is 15 amino acids long. CDR3 protein: CASNSRTGSRNEQFF. CDR3 nucleotide sequence: TGTGCCAGCAATTCCCGGACAGGGAGTCGCAATGAGCAGTTCTTC.

In the case of this clonotype: A read error is possible here, since a much larger clone lies one base away. This chain joins TRBV2 and TRBJ2-6, with 10 bases lining up with TRBD1. CDR1 and CDR2 from the germline V gene are SNHLY and FYNNEI. V lost 6 bases to trimming and J lost 4 bases; unmatched junction nucleotides: 6. The CDR3 length is 16 residues. The CDR3 protein is CASSGTGAFGANVLTF. CDR3 nucleotides: TGTGCCAGCAGCGGGACAGGGGCATTCGGGGCCAACGTCCTGACTTTC. Variable domain in full (rest from reference TRBV2 and TRBJ2-6): EPEVTQTPSHQVTQMGQEVILRCVPISNHLYFYWYRQILGQKVEFLVSFYNNEISEKSEIFDDQFSVERPDGSNFTLKIRSTKLEDSAMYFCASSGTGAFGANVLTFGAGSRLTVL.

This clonotype has only a few counts. The V and J genes are TRBV25-1 and TRBJ2-1, with D possibly matching TRBD2 (5 bases). The CDR3 runs to 14 residues. V was clipped by 3 bases and J by 4 bases, with 10 bases between them. Germline lookup yields CDR1 MGHDK and CDR2 SYGVNS. The CDR3 spells CASSETTFYNEQFF. The CDR3 DNA sequence: TGTGCCAGCAGTGAGACTACTTTTTACAATGAGCAGTTCTTC.

This clonotype occurred a few times. A much larger clonotype is one base distant, so this may be a read error. V is TRBV28 and J is TRBJ1-1; weak D call: TRBD1 (6 bases). The V gene's germline CDR1 is MDHEN and CDR2 SYDVKM. The CDR3 sequence is 12 residues long. DNA for the CDR3: TGTGCCAACAGTTCCGGGACACAAGAAGCTTTCTTT. Amino acids: CANSSGTQEAFF.

Worth noting for this clonotype: This clone may be a read error of a much larger clone one base away. The CDR3 nucleotides are TGCAGTGCACTCCAGGGAGGAGGGAGTGAAAAACTGTTTTTT. Amino acid sequence: CSALQGGGSEKLFF. The chain carries TRBV20-1 and TRBJ1-4, with a possible D match to TRBD1 (5 bases). V lost 6 bases, J lost 7 bases, and 18 bases lay in between. Germline CDR1 and CDR2: DFQATT and SNEGSKA (reference sequence). CDR3 size: 14 residues.

The chain recombines TRBV2 with TRBJ1-4; 9 nucleotides line up with TRBD1. Trimming took 5 bases from V and 7 from J; bases not matched to a gene: 5. This CDR3 is built from 14 residues. The germline V gene encodes CDR1 SNHLY and CDR2 FYNNEI. The CDR3 loop reads CASSSQGAGEKLFF. The CDR3 bases are TGTGCCAGCAGTTCACAGGGGGCGGGTGAAAAACTGTTTTTT.

This clonotype was found a few times. The rearrangement uses TRBV19 and TRBJ2-1; the match to TRBD2 covers 12 bases. Germline CDR1 reads LNHDA; CDR2 reads SQIVND (reference sequence). V lost 3 bases and J lost 10; bases outside the gene matches: 10. The CDR3 has 16 residues. This CDR3 reads CASSIRLAGGPYEQFF. The CDR3 DNA sequence: TGTGCCAGTAGTATTCGCCTAGCGGGAGGGCCATACGAGCAGTTCTTC.

By share, this clonotype ranks as medium-sized (0.01 to 0.1%). The chain has TRBV19 and TRBJ2-2; maybe TRBD2 (7 bases). The length of the CDR3 is 15 residues. From germline, CDR1 is LNHDA and CDR2 SQIVND (reference sequence). Trimming cost V 7 bases and J 2 bases, with 14 bases left between them. In DNA, the CDR3 is TGTGCCAGTATGGGGGGGGCTCTAAACACCGGGGAGCTGTTTTTT. Amino acids: CASMGGALNTGELFF.

This clonotype was counted a few times. With a much larger clone just one base away, this may be a read error. The V gene is TRBV24-1, the J gene TRBJ2-7, with D tentatively TRBD1 or TRBD2 (5 bases each). Per the germline V gene, CDR1 is KGHDR and CDR2 is SFDVKD. V was clipped by 3 bases and J by 6 bases, with 17 bases between them. The CDR3 totals 15 residues. CDR3 region: CATSDLASMGVEQYF. The CDR3 region has the DNA TGTGCCACCAGTGATCTAGCCTCGATGGGGGTCGAGCAGTACTTC.

This clonotype is medium-sized in the sample. The V and J genes are TRBV7-9 and TRBJ1-5, with 9 positions matching TRBD1. The length of the CDR3 is 16 residues. Unmatched junction bases numbered 3, after V lost 2 bases and J lost 1 base. Germline CDR1 and CDR2: SEHNR and FQNEAQ (reference sequence). CDR3 DNA: TGTGCCAGCAGCTTAAGTGGACAGGGGAGCAATCAGCCCCAGCATTTT. Its protein is CASSLSGQGSNQPQHF.

To note about this clonotype: One base away lies a much larger clone, so this may be a sequencing read error. V gene TRBV7-8 combines with J gene TRBJ2-7; perhaps TRBD1 as D (5 bases). The CDR3 length is 16 residues. Looked up from germline, CDR1 is SGHVS and CDR2 is FQNEAQ. The V end was cut by 0 bases, the J end by 3 bases, with 15 bases between. The CDR3 DNA reads TGTGCCAGCAGCTTAGCGGGGCCTATTCCATTCTACGAGCAGTACTTC. It codes for CASSLAGPIPFYEQYF.

Relative to its sample, this clonotype is medium-sized. V is TRBV20-1 and J is TRBJ1-2; unclear D gene. V dropped 4 bases and J dropped 6 bases, with 15 bases sitting between them. The germline V gene has CDR1 DFQATT and CDR2 SNEGSKA (reference sequence). The length of the CDR3 is 13 residues. The CDR3 coding sequence is TGCAGTGCTAACCGGCCGAACGCGGATGGCTACACCTTC. Protein: CSANRPNADGYTF.

This clonotype was detected only a few times. The genes are TRBV2 and TRBJ1-4, with 7 bases fitting TRBD1. Losses at the gene ends were 6 bases for V and 3 bases for J; bases not matched to a gene: 7. Germline lookup yields CDR1 SNHLY and CDR2 FYNNEI. CDR3 size: 15 residues. The CDR3 DNA reads as TGTGCCAGCAGGGAGATGACAGGGTCTAATGAAAAACTGTTTTTT. Protein sequence: CASREMTGSNEKLFF.

By proportion, this clonotype is medium-sized. The chain recombines TRBV20-1 with TRBJ2-1; D not certain. The germline V and J ends were trimmed by 1 base and 9 bases, with 10 bases remaining between them. This CDR3 has 12 amino acids. CDR1 is DFQATT, CDR2 SNEGSKA, per germline (reference sequence). DNA of the CDR3: TGCAGTGCTAGAGGTGACGGGTTTGAGCAGTTCTTC. This gives the protein CSARGDGFEQFF.

This clonotype was seen at least ten times. The V gene is TRBV7-2, the J gene TRBJ2-3; D perhaps matches TRBD1 (6 bases). V was trimmed by 3 bases and J by 2 bases, leaving 9 bases between them. The CDR3 has 14 residues. CDR1 and CDR2 (germline): SGHTA, FQGNSA. The CDR3 reads CASSFRTATDTQYF. The CDR3 DNA sequence: TGTGCCAGCAGCTTCAGGACAGCCACAGATACGCAGTATTTT.

This clonotype is medium-sized in the sample. The chain couples TRBV25-1 to TRBJ2-1; D is tentatively TRBD1 or TRBD2 (7 bases each). Trimming removed 10 bases from V and 0 bases from J, with 19 bases in between. This CDR3 comprises 16 residues. CDR1 is MGHDK and CDR2 is SYGVNS in the germline V gene. DNA for the CDR3: TGTGCCACCCTCAGGGGGGGGCGAAGCTCCTACAATGAGCAGTTCTTC. It is translated as CATLRGGRSSYNEQFF.